This TCR beta chain was found in a study of blood T cell repertoires in COVID-19. Study summary: Acute and convalescent COVID-19 specimens originated in the United States, Italy and Spain. Sample material is recorded as cDNA or gDNA derived from T cells, B-cell-depleted T cells, or PBMCs.

Per the study methods: Counts of nucleated cells, estimated from reference gene primer amplification, were obtained. Assay: immunoSEQ multiplex PCR; the TCRdb copy retains only in-frame clones and omits some. The DNA gave D and trimming, while V, J and clone size come from that table. The sample lists roughly 120,000 clones; just under 90% were seen once. This clone was observed once. This sequence was found in a woman between 50 and 59 years old with acute or convalescent COVID-19. The specimen sequenced was peripheral blood.

In DNA, the CDR3 is TGTGCCAGCAGTGAGAGGAATCAGCCCCAGCATTTT. This encodes CASSERNQPQHF. The rearrangement links TRBV28 to TRBJ1-5; D gene unclear. Germline V CDR1 and CDR2: MDHEN, SYDVKM. The CDR3 is 12 amino acids. With 5 bases removed from V and 4 bases from J, the gap between germline ends came to 6 bases.